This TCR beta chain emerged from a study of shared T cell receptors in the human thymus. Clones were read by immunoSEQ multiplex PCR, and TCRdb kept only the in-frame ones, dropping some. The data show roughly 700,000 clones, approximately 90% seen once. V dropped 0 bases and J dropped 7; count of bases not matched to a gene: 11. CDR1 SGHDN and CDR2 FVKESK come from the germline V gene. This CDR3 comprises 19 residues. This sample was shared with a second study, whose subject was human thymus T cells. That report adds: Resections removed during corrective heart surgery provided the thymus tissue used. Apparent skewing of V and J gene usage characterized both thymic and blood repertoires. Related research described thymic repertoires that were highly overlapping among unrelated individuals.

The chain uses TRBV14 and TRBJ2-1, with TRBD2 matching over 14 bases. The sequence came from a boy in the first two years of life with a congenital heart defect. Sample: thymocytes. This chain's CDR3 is CASSQEVGGLAGEMNEQFF. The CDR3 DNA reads TGTGCCAGCAGCCAAGAGGTGGGGGGACTAGCGGGGGAGATGAATGAGCAGTTCTTC.